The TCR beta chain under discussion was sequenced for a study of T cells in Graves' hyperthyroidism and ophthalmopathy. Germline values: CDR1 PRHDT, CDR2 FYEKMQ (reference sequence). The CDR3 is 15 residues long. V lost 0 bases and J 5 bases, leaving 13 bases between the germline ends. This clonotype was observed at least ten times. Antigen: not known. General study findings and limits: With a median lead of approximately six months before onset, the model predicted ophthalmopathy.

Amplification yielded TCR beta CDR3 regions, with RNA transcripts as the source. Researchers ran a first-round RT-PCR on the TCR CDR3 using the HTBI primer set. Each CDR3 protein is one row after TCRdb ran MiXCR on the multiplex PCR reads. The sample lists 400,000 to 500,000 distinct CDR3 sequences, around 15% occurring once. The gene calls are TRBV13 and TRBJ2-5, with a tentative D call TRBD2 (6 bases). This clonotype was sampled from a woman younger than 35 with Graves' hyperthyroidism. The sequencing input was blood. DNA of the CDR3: TGTGCCAGCAGCTTAGGCCCCCGGAGGGAGGAGACCCAGTACTTC. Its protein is CASSLGPRREETQYF.